The 16 T cell receptor beta chains below come from one sample, sequenced in a study of cytomegalovirus exposure and HLA in healthy donors. Only in-frame clones appear in the TCRdb table, and some are missing; sequencing was by immunoSEQ multiplex PCR. This repertoire shows 130,000 to 150,000 clones, 85% to 90% found once; its top ten account for 7.9%. The specimen sequenced was PBMCs. The receptor set was obtained from a woman aged 18-29 years in good health and CMV-seropositive.

This clone was recorded once. This rearrangement joins TRBV10-3 to TRBJ1-5; TRBD1 matches at 7 bases. The CDR3 length is 15 residues. Germline V gene lookup returns CDR1 ENHRY and CDR2 SYGVKD. Trimming cost V 2 bases and J 9 bases; bases outside gene matches: 10. In nucleotides, the CDR3 is TGTGCCATCAGTGAGGCCGGGACAGTCCCGAGGCCCCAGCATTTT. It specifies CAISEAGTVPRPQHF.

This chain uses TRBV5-4 with TRBJ2-5, with D perhaps TRBD1 (6 bases). There are 14 residues in the CDR3. The germline gives CDR1 SGHNT, CDR2 YYREEE (reference sequence). The V and J ends lost 4 bases and 0 bases respectively, with 10 bases between them. CDR3 region: CASSLDRYQETQYF. The CDR3 DNA sequence: TGTGCCAGCAGCCTAGACAGGTACCAAGAGACCCAGTACTTC.

This chain links TRBV2 with TRBJ2-5; TRBD2 might be the D (6 bases). Between the trimmed V and J ends, which lost 5 bases and 6 bases, there was a span of 19 bases. Germline values: CDR1 SNHLY, CDR2 FYNNEI. The CDR3 consists of 15 residues. CDR3 in amino acids: CASSFNSGRAQTQYF. The CDR3 DNA reads TGTGCCAGCAGTTTCAATAGCGGAAGGGCGCAGACCCAGTACTTC.

The rearrangement joins TRBV7-9 to TRBJ1-2, with D possibly TRBD1 on 5 matching bases. Germline-derived CDR1 and CDR2 are SEHNR and FQNEAQ (reference sequence). This CDR3 region has 14 residues. V shed 1 base and J shed 4 bases, with 10 bases lying between them. This CDR3 reads CASSLEARAYGYTF. CDR3 bases: TGTGCCAGCAGCTTAGAGGCCAGGGCCTATGGCTACACCTTC. Complete variable domain (other parts from reference TRBV7-9 and TRBJ1-2): DTGVSQNPRHKITKRGQNVTFRCDPISEHNRLYWYRQTLGQGPEFLTYFQNEAQLEKSRLLSDRFSAERPKGSFSTLEIQRTEQGDSAMYLCASSLEARAYGYTFGSGTRLTVV.

The chain uses TRBV7-2 and TRBJ1-1; D gene uncertain. The CDR3 covers 13 residues. With 2 bases removed from V and 1 base from J, the gap between germline ends came to 5 bases. Germline CDR1 is SGHTA and CDR2 is FQGNSA. The CDR3 spells CASSLSQNTEAFF. In DNA form, the CDR3 reads TGTGCCAGCAGCTTAAGCCAGAACACTGAAGCTTTCTTT.

The rearrangement uses TRBV30 and TRBJ2-5; 11 bases map to TRBD2. V trimming: 3 bases; J trimming: 0 bases; junction bases outside the gene matches: 6. CDR3 length equals 16 residues. Germline CDR1 GTSNPN, CDR2 SVGIG (reference sequence). This chain's CDR3 is CAWRATSGSYQETQYF. Written as DNA, the CDR3 is TGTGCCTGGAGGGCAACTAGCGGGAGTTACCAAGAGACCCAGTACTTC.

The gene calls are TRBV4-2 and TRBJ2-1; 11 nucleotides line up with TRBD2. The CDR3 sequence is 15 residues long. CDR1 is LGHNA, CDR2 YNFKEQ, per germline. J lost 8 bases, V lost 0 bases, and 3 bases had no gene match. The CDR3 bases are TGTGCCAGCAGCCAAGAGACTAGCGGGATCTATGAGCAGTTCTTC. Translating it yields CASSQETSGIYEQFF.

On this clone itself: The sample holds other DNA sequences that translate to the same CDR3. The chain couples TRBV5-1 to TRBJ2-7; 9 nucleotides align to TRBD1. V dropped 4 bases and J dropped 3; count of bases not matched to a gene: 5. Germline V gives CDR1 SGHRS, CDR2 YFSETQ. The CDR3 has 14 amino acids. In nucleotides, the CDR3 is TGCGCCAGCAGCCCCGGGACAGGGAGCTACGAGCAGTACTTC. Amino acid sequence: CASSPGTGSYEQYF.

This CDR3 reads CSVVGGYYEQYF. The CDR3 DNA sequence: TGCAGCGTTGTTGGAGGGTACTACGAGCAGTACTTC. V and J are TRBV29-1 and TRBJ2-7; tentatively, D is TRBD2 (6 bases). The ends were cut back, 4 bases at V and 3 bases at J, with 10 bases in the middle. Germline loops: CDR1 SQVTM, CDR2 ANQGSEA. CDR3 size: 12 residues.

The J gene is TRBJ2-7, the V gene TRBV6-5, with D possibly TRBD1 on 6 matching bases. Trimming took off 6 bases at V and 2 bases at J, with 14 bases between the two ends. This CDR3 contains 14 residues. Germline V CDR1 and CDR2: MNHEY, SVGAGI. CDR3 coding DNA: TGTGCCAGCAGCCCTCGAGCAGGGGCCTACGAGCAGTACTTC. It codes for CASSPRAGAYEQYF.

The chain links TRBV2 to TRBJ1-2, with 9 bases matching TRBD1. Germline assignment: CDR1 SNHLY and CDR2 FYNNEI. V was pared by 0 bases and J by 9 bases, with 8 bases of the junction left unmatched. The CDR3 spans 15 residues. In nucleotides, the CDR3 is TGTGCCAGCAGTGAAGCGACACCGGGACAGGGCAGCTACACCTTC. This codes for CASSEATPGQGSYTF.

This chain links TRBV28 with TRBJ1-2; D not certain. V was pared by 3 bases and J by 2 bases, with 7 bases between. The germline V gene has CDR1 MDHEN and CDR2 SYDVKM. The CDR3 sequence is 13 residues long. The CDR3 DNA follows: TGTGCCAGCAGTTTTGGGCCGAACTATGGCTACACCTTC. Amino acids: CASSFGPNYGYTF.

The rearrangement uses TRBV2 and TRBJ1-2; weak D call: TRBD1 (5 bases). Germline loops: CDR1 SNHLY, CDR2 FYNNEI. The CDR3 is 14 residues long. Trimming left V 4 bases short and J 3 bases short, with 12 bases between. The DNA of the CDR3 is TGTGCCAGCAGTGTCCCCAGGGCAGACTATGGCTACACCTTC. It is translated as CASSVPRADYGYTF.

The chain uses TRBV5-4 and TRBJ2-7, with D tentatively TRBD1 (6 bases). Germline CDR1 is SGHNT and CDR2 is YYREEE (reference sequence). V was shortened by 3 bases and J by 3 bases, with 16 bases between the two germline ends. The CDR3 is made up of 15 amino acids. This CDR3 reads CASSWGDRFNYEQYF. CDR3 DNA: TGTGCCAGCAGCTGGGGAGACAGGTTTAACTACGAGCAGTACTTC.

J is TRBJ2-5 and V is TRBV2, with TRBD1 matching over 7 bases. CDR1 is SNHLY and CDR2 is FYNNEI in the germline V gene. V lost 5 bases to trimming and J lost 5 bases; unmatched junction nucleotides: 8. The CDR3 loop spans 14 amino acids. In nucleotides, the CDR3 is TGTGCCAGCAGTAGACAGGGTGGGGAGGAGACCCAGTACTTC. This encodes CASSRQGGEETQYF.

The rearrangement uses TRBV7-6 and TRBJ2-7; TRBD1 aligns across 7 bases. Germline trimming cut 4 bases from V and 3 bases from J; bases unmatched to any gene: 6. The CDR3 spans 14 residues. Germline CDR1 SGHVS, CDR2 FNYEAQ. CDR3 residues: CASSSSWDSYEQYF. In DNA, the CDR3 is TGTGCCAGCAGCTCCTCATGGGACAGCTACGAGCAGTACTTC.